This T cell receptor beta chain was identified during a study of T-cell reconstitution after alpha-beta-depleted transplantation in children. Findings of the study overall: Surviving recipient cells, namely T cells and thymic progenitors, were the source of high day-60 TCRbeta diversity in some patients. Approximately two months post-transplant, alpha-beta T cells reportedly originated from several hundred expanded graft clones. Newly produced T cells mostly accounted for T-cell counts and diversity one year post-transplant.

TCRbeta library construction was performed incorporating unique molecular identifiers. Via MiXCR, TCRdb re-called the PCR reads, giving one row per CDR3 protein. The sample shows about a million distinct CDR3 sequences, roughly 29% of them seen only once. This CDR3 spans 18 amino acids. Germline V gene data show CDR1 as MDHEN and CDR2 as SYDVKM. Trimming took 4 bases from V and 4 from J; bases not matched to a gene: 15. Comment on this clonotype: Antigen unknown.

V and J are TRBV28 and TRBJ1-3, with 8 bases aligning to TRBD1. This receptor was obtained from a boy under three years old who had a stem cell transplant for SCID, so the T cells may come from the graft donor. This specimen consisted of PBMCs, mostly from graft donor cells, obtained 360 days after TCRalphabeta/CD19-depleted stem cell transplant. The DNA of the CDR3 is TGTGCCAGCAGTTATCAGGGGGCGCCCGCTACTATAGGAAACACCATATATTTT. Residues: CASSYQGAPATIGNTIYF.